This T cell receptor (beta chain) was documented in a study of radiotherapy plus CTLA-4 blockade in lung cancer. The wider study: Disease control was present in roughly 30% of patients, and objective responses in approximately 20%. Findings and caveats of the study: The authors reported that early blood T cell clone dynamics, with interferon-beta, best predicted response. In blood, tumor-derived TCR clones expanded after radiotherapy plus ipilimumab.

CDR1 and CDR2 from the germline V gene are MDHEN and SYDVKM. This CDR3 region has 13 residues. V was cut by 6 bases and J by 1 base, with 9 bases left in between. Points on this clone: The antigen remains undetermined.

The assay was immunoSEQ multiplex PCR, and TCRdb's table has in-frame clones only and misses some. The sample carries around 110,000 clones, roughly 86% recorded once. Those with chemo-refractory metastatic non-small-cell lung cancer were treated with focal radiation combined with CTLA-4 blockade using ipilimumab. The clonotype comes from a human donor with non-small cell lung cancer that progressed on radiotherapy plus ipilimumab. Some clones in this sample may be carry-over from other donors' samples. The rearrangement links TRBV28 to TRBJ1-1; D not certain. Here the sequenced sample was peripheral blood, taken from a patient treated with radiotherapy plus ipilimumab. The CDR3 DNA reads TGTGCCAGCAGCATAATACCGAACACTGAAGCTTTCTTT. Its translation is CASSIIPNTEAFF.